Listed below are T cell receptor beta chains from one sample, sequenced in a study of blood T cells in healthy people across ages. TCRdb fed the 5' RACE reads into MiXCR, producing one record per CDR3 protein. Among about a million distinct CDR3 sequences listed, around 48% were seen once. Sequencing was done on a sample of blood. The receptor source for this set is a man aged 25 to 40 in good health. CDR3s include the opening cysteine and the closing phenylalanine or tryptophan. The D gene is left open where the match is weak. Clone size appears in some rows only: once, few, many, or a class for an expanded clone.

>few|TRBJ2-7|TRBV7-9|NA
TGTGCCAGCAGCTTTCTAACAGGAAGACCTGATCGTGGAGAGCAGTACTTC
CASSFLTGRPDRGEQYF
>NA|TRBJ1-2|TRBV9|NA
TGTGCCAGCAGCGCTATCACAGGGCTCTATGGCTACACCTTC
CASSAITGLYGYTF
>few|TRBJ2-4|TRBV20-1|NA
TGCAGTGCTAGTTCCGGAGAGCAGTACTTC
CSASSGEQYF
>NA|TRBJ1-1|TRBV4-1|TRBD1
TGCGCCAGCAGCCCAACTGAAGGACAGGGAGGAACTGAAGCTTTCTTT
CASSPTEGQGGTEAFF
>NA|TRBJ2-5|TRBV20-1|TRBD1
TGCAGTGCTAGAGACGACAGGGGGCAAAAGACCCAGTACTTC
CSARDDRGQKTQYF
>NA|TRBJ2-5|TRBV4-3|NA
TGCGCCAGCATCCAAGAAAACAGTGGGGAGACCCAGTACTTC
CASIQENSGETQYF
>NA|TRBJ2-1|TRBV7-2|TRBD2
TGTGCCAGCACCCCTAGCGGGAGCTCCTACAATGAGCAGTTCTTC
CASTPSGSSYNEQFF
>few|TRBJ2-1|TRBV18|TRBD2
TGTGCCAGCTCACCCGCTACGGGGGGGCAAAATGAGCAGTTCTTC
CASSPATGGQNEQFF
>NA|TRBJ1-6|TRBV12-5|NA
TGTGCTAGTGGTTTGTTCACAGGCCAAAATTCACCCCTCCACTTT
CASGLFTGQNSPLHF
>few|TRBJ2-7|TRBV4-1|NA
TGCGCCAGCAGCCAAGCCCAGGGACTGCAGGACGAGCAGTACTTC
CASSQAQGLQDEQYF
>few|TRBJ2-5|TRBV18|NA
TGTGCCAGCCAACGGGGACAAGAAGAGACCCAGTACTTC
CASQRGQEETQYF
>few|TRBJ2-7|TRBV5-1|TRBD2
TGCGCCAGTAATCGGGAGGGGGCCTACGAGCAGTACTTC
CASNREGAYEQYF
>few|TRBJ1-6|TRBV4-1|NA
TGCGCCAGCAGCCAAGCTACAGGGTATTCACCCCTCCACTTT
CASSQATGYSPLHF
>NA|TRBJ2-7|TRBV30|NA
TGTGCCTGGAGTGTAAAAGGACGGAATAATTACGAGCAGTACTTC
CAWSVKGRNNYEQYF
>NA|TRBJ2-5|TRBV7-6|TRBD2
TGTGCCAGCAGCTTAGAACTAGCGTCCCAAGAGACCCAGTACTTC
CASSLELASQETQYF
>NA|TRBJ2-2|TRBV7-8|NA
TGTGCCAGCAGCTTCTATGGCCAGGGTGGCACCGGGGAGCTGTTTTTT
CASSFYGQGGTGELFF
>NA|TRBJ1-2|TRBV4-1|TRBD1
TGCGCCAGCAGCCAAGATGGGACAGGGCGAAGCTATGGCTACACCTTC
CASSQDGTGRSYGYTF
>NA|TRBJ2-3|TRBV3-1|NA
TGTGCCAGCAGCCAAGTCTCGGGGGGCCTAAATGATACGCAGTATTTT
CASSQVSGGLNDTQYF
>NA|TRBJ2-7|TRBV3-1|NA
TGTGCCAGCAGCCGGGGGTCGGGTGGCTACGAGCAGTACTTC
CASSRGSGGYEQYF
>NA|TRBJ2-7|TRBV6-5|NA
TGTGCCAGCAGTTACTTCCGGGACAATCTCCCCTACGAGCAGTACTTC
CASSYFRDNLPYEQYF
>few|TRBJ2-7|TRBV6-7|NA
TGTGCCAGCAGTTCCTCGGCAGGCCTCCTTGAATTCTACGAGCAGTACTTC
CASSSSAGLLEFYEQYF
>few|TRBJ2-6|TRBV7-3|NA
TGTGCCAGCAGCTCTTCCGTGACCTCTGGGGCCAACGTCCTGACTTTC
CASSSSVTSGANVLTF
>few|TRBJ2-5|TRBV29-1|TRBD2
TGCAGCGTGGCCCTTACTAGCGTACAAGAGACCCAGTACTTC
CSVALTSVQETQYF
>once|TRBJ2-1|TRBV5-1|TRBD2
TGCGCCAGCAACCCGACTAGCGGGGGGATCAATGAGCAGTTCTTC
CASNPTSGGINEQFF
>NA|TRBJ2-1|TRBV27|TRBD2
TGTGCCAGCAGTCCGCCCCCACCGGGGGGGCAGTTCTTC
CASSPPPPGGQFF
>NA|TRBJ1-6|TRBV10-3|NA
TGTGCCATCAGTGAGAGGGGGGGTTCACCCCTCCACTTT
CAISERGGSPLHF
>few|TRBJ1-5|TRBV5-1|NA
TGCGCCAGCAGCTTGGAACCCGGGGGCTATAGCAATCAGCCCCAGCATTTT
CASSLEPGGYSNQPQHF
>NA|TRBJ1-1|TRBV7-8|NA
TGTGCCAGCAGCTTAGCGAATCCCGGAGTGAACACTGAAGCTTTCTTT
CASSLANPGVNTEAFF
>NA|TRBJ2-7|TRBV27|NA
TGTGCCAGCAGTTTTGTGGGGAGCTCCTACGAGCAGTACTTC
CASSFVGSSYEQYF
>NA|TRBJ1-2|TRBV2|NA
TGTGCCAGCACTCCTATGGGCGGTTCTAACTATGGCTACACCTTC
CASTPMGGSNYGYTF
>NA|TRBJ2-4|TRBV11-2|NA
TGTGCCAGCAGCTTCGCCAGGGAAGGGGAGAGGAACATTCAGTACTTC
CASSFAREGERNIQYF
>NA|TRBJ2-6|TRBV4-2|NA
TGTGCCAGCAGCCAAGACCCGGCATTTGGGGCCAACGTCCTGACTTTC
CASSQDPAFGANVLTF
>few|TRBJ2-1|TRBV7-9|TRBD2
TGTGCCAGCAGCGAAACTAGCGGGGGCCCATTCTCCTGGAATGAGCAGTTCTTC
CASSETSGGPFSWNEQFF
>NA|TRBJ1-1|TRBV20-1|TRBD1
TGCAGTGCCGATGGGGACAGGGGGCTTACCACTGAAGCTTTCTTT
CSADGDRGLTTEAFF
>NA|TRBJ2-7|TRBV7-8|TRBD2
TGTGCCAGCAGCCCCTATCAGTCTAGCGGGGGCTCCTACAATGAGCAGTACTTC
CASSPYQSSGGSYNEQYF
>NA|TRBJ2-2|TRBV20-1|NA
TGCAGCGTAATAGGGGGTTACGGGACCGGGGAGCTGTTTTTT
CSVIGGYGTGELFF
>NA|TRBJ1-2|TRBV20-1|NA
TGCAGTGCTAGAGGAGGCAGGGACTATGGCTACACCTTC
CSARGGRDYGYTF
>NA|TRBJ2-7|TRBV20-1|TRBD2
TGCAGTGCTAAGACACTAGCGGGGGAAACCTACGAGCAGTACTTC
CSAKTLAGETYEQYF
>few|TRBJ2-7|TRBV20-1|NA
TGCAGTGCCGTAGGAGGTACCTACGAGCAGTACTTC
CSAVGGTYEQYF
>NA|TRBJ2-2|TRBV29-1|TRBD1
TGCAGCGTCCGACAGGGGCCTATGGCCGGGGAGCTGTTTTTT
CSVRQGPMAGELFF
>many|TRBJ2-7|TRBV6-5|TRBD2
TGTGCCAGCAGTTACTCAAGCGGGGGGGCCCACGAGCAGTACTTC
CASSYSSGGAHEQYF
>NA|TRBJ2-3|TRBV3-1|NA
TGTGCCAGCAGCCAAGGATTAGGGGAAGATACGCAGTATTTT
CASSQGLGEDTQYF
>few|TRBJ2-3|TRBV20-1|TRBD2
TGCAGTGCTAGAGTAAGGCGGGGAGGGACAGATACGCAGTATTTT
CSARVRRGGTDTQYF
>few|TRBJ2-7|TRBV25-1|TRBD2
TGTGCCAGCAGTGAATACCGGGGGGGTGGGTACGAGCAGTACTTC
CASSEYRGGGYEQYF
>NA|TRBJ2-7|TRBV2|NA
TGTGCCAGCACCCCAAATACCGGGACCGGGGAGCAGTACTTC
CASTPNTGTGEQYF
>NA|TRBJ2-5|TRBV9|NA
TGTGCCAGCAGCACTACTGGACAGCAAGAGACCCAGTACTTC
CASSTTGQQETQYF
>few|TRBJ2-3|TRBV7-2|NA
TGTGCCAGCAGCTTAAGAGCGCAGGGGGGATATAGCACAGATACGCAGTATTTT
CASSLRAQGGYSTDTQYF
>NA|TRBJ2-1|TRBV11-2|TRBD1
TGTGCCAGCAGCTTTCCCTTTTTACAGGGGCGATCGGGGAATGAGCAGTTCTTC
CASSFPFLQGRSGNEQFF
>NA|TRBJ2-7|TRBV7-9|NA
TGTGCCAGCAGCCCACCCCCCGGGGGCCCTAAATTTTACGAGCAGTACTTC
CASSPPPGGPKFYEQYF
>few|TRBJ1-1|TRBV29-1|NA
TGCAGCGTTGACCAAGGGCGGGGGACTGAAGCTTTCTTT
CSVDQGRGTEAFF
>NA|TRBJ2-7|TRBV6-5|NA
TGTGCCAGCAGGCCTGACACGTGGGCCTACGAGCAGTACTTC
CASRPDTWAYEQYF
>NA|TRBJ2-1|TRBV20-1|TRBD2
TGCAGTGCTAGAGTCGTTAGCGGGGTGGGGCAGTTCTTC
CSARVVSGVGQFF
>many|TRBJ2-7|TRBV6-5|NA
TGTGCCAGCAGTTACGCCAGCTCCTACGAGCAGTACTTC
CASSYASSYEQYF
>NA|TRBJ2-3|TRBV28|NA
TGTGCCATCCGAAAGGGGGCAGATACGCAGTATTTT
CAIRKGADTQYF